One and the same sample provided the 21 T cell receptor beta chains below, sequenced in a study of response to subunit inactivated influenza vaccine. One entry per CDR3 protein, called by TCRdb with MiXCR from the RT-PCR reads. In the table there are around 520,000 distinct CDR3 sequences, approximately 10% of which are singletons. The specimen comprised PBMCs from blood, sampled on the day of vaccination. The receptors come from a man aged 45-65 years who received an inactivated influenza vaccine.

The gene calls are TRBV4-2 and TRBJ2-7; D gene unclear. V was shortened by 7 bases and J by 3 bases, with 13 bases between the two germline ends. Germline CDR1 reads LGHNA; CDR2 reads YNFKEQ. The CDR3 spans 13 residues. CDR3 bases: TGTGCCAGCACGGGCCCCATACTCTACGAGCAGTACTTC. Translation: CASTGPILYEQYF.

The chain carries TRBV9 and TRBJ2-7, with TRBD2 matching over 10 bases. V lost 5 bases and J lost 3; bases outside the gene matches: 8. The CDR3 has 15 residues. Germline V gives CDR1 SGDLS, CDR2 YYNGEE. CDR3 DNA: TGTGCCAGCAGTCCTTCTAGCGGGAGTGTCTACGAGCAGTACTTC. It encodes CASSPSSGSVYEQYF.

This clonotype was counted at least ten times. This chain connects TRBV4-3 to TRBJ2-6; the D is unclear. The CDR3 extends over 18 amino acids. Per germline, CDR1 LGHNA and CDR2 YSLEER. The V gene lost 1 base and the J gene lost 0 bases, with 13 bases spanning the gap. Written as DNA, the CDR3 is TGCGCCAGCAGCCAAGGATGGTCGTCACTCTCTGGGGCCAACGTCCTGACTTTC. Its translation is CASSQGWSSLSGANVLTF.

This chain links TRBV15 with TRBJ2-7; D unresolved. The CDR3 has 16 amino acids. V was shortened by 0 bases and J by 3 bases, with 15 bases between the two germline ends. The V gene's germline CDR1 is LNHNV and CDR2 YYDKDF (reference sequence). CDR3 sequence reads: CATSRELGRVRYEQYF. In DNA, the CDR3 is TGTGCCACCAGCAGAGAATTGGGTAGAGTGCGCTACGAGCAGTACTTC.

The V and J genes are TRBV12-3 or TRBV12-4 and TRBJ2-7, with D possibly matching TRBD1 (6 bases). The V and J ends lost 4 bases and 5 bases respectively, with 12 bases between them. This CDR3 comprises 13 residues. CDR3 nucleotides: TGTGCCAGCAGTTCCGGGACACGAAACGAGCAGTACTTC. Protein product: CASSSGTRNEQYF.

The chain employs TRBV5-1 and TRBJ2-1, with D unresolved. This CDR3 has 15 residues. Trimming took off 2 bases at V and 8 bases at J, with 17 bases between the two ends. Germline CDR1 SGHRS, CDR2 YFSETQ. This CDR3 is CASSFSGGSFDEQFF. The CDR3 nucleotides are TGCGCCAGCAGCTTCTCCGGTGGTAGCTTCGATGAGCAGTTCTTC. Full variable domain (outside the CDR3, taken from reference TRBV5-1 and TRBJ2-1): KAGVTQTPRYLIKTRGQQVTLSCSPISGHRSVSWYQQTPGQGLQFLFEYFSETQRNKGNFPGRFSGRQFSNSRSEMNVSTLELGDSALYLCASSFSGGSFDEQFFGPGTRLTVL.

In this sample, this clonotype turned up a few times. V usage is TRBV4-1 and J usage is TRBJ2-5, with 9 bases matching TRBD2. CDR3 size: 17 residues. The junction had 10 bases not matched to a gene; V was cut back by 0 bases and J by 5 bases. The V gene's germline CDR1 is MGHRA and CDR2 YSYEKL. The CDR3 reads CASSQEPSGALDETQYF. CDR3 DNA sequence: TGCGCCAGCAGCCAAGAGCCTAGCGGGGCCCTTGATGAGACCCAGTACTTC.

The V gene is TRBV12-3 or TRBV12-4, the J gene TRBJ1-1, with 8 bases aligning to TRBD1. The V and J ends lost 6 bases and 4 bases, in that order; junction bases with no gene match: 7. This CDR3 contains 14 residues. Written as DNA, the CDR3 is TGTGCCAGCAGCCCACAGGGGGGGACCACTGAAGCTTTCTTT. This sequence encodes CASSPQGGTTEAFF.

The chain uses TRBV7-6 and TRBJ2-2; unclear D gene. Germline CDR1 SGHVS, CDR2 FNYEAQ. V was pared by 1 base and J by 2 bases, with 11 bases between. The CDR3 loop spans 16 amino acids. CDR3 in amino acids: CASSLVEWYNTGELFF. In nucleotides, the CDR3 is TGTGCCAGCAGCTTAGTTGAATGGTATAACACCGGGGAGCTGTTTTTT.

This chain connects TRBV20-1 to TRBJ2-3, with 9 positions matching TRBD2. J gave up 2 bases and V 4 bases, and 7 bases lay outside the gene matches. CDR1 and CDR2 from the germline V gene are DFQATT and SNEGSKA (reference sequence). The length of the CDR3 is 15 residues. CDR3 in amino acids: CSATLTSGTTDTQYF. CDR3 coding DNA: TGCAGTGCTACCCTGACTAGCGGAACCACAGATACGCAGTATTTT.

CDR3 loop: CASSRRGGSSDTQYF. The CDR3 DNA reads TGTGCCAGCAGCCGTCGGGGGGGCTCTTCAGATACGCAGTATTTT. V is TRBV3-1 and J is TRBJ2-3; TRBD2 aligns across 8 bases. The CDR3 has 15 amino acids. Germline lookup yields CDR1 LGHDT and CDR2 YNNKEL (reference sequence). V gave up 4 bases and J gave up 4 bases; unmatched junction bases: 7.

This clonotype appeared many times. The chain recombines TRBV12-3 or TRBV12-4 with TRBJ1-2; D unresolved. The V gene lost 4 bases and the J gene lost 8 bases, with 5 bases spanning the gap. The CDR3 runs 10 residues. CDR3 in amino acids: CASSSGGYTF. For the CDR3, the DNA is TGTGCCAGCAGTTCCGGGGGCTACACCTTC.

To note about this clonotype: A read error may produce the germline difference seen at one junction end. V and J are TRBV20-1 and TRBJ2-3; D uncertain. This CDR3 has 12 residues. Germline V gene lookup returns CDR1 DFQATT and CDR2 SNEGSKA (reference sequence). The CDR3 spells CSAPTFSNPLTF. The CDR3 nucleotides read TGCAGTGCCCCGACTTTTTCAAACCCCCTAACTTTT.

In its sample, this clonotype was seen a few times. The genes are TRBV5-5 and TRBJ2-7; D uncertain. V lost 3 bases, J lost 5 bases, and 9 bases lay in between. This CDR3 is 12 amino acids long. The V gene's germline CDR1 is SGHKS and CDR2 YYEKEE (reference sequence). The CDR3 DNA is TGTGCCAGCAGCTCCACCCTGCACGAGCAGTACTTC. It yields the protein CASSSTLHEQYF.

This clonotype was seen many times. The chain joins TRBV20-1 to TRBJ2-5; 9 nucleotides align to TRBD2. V gave up 4 bases and J gave up 1 base; unmatched junction bases: 7. The CDR3 length is 15 residues. The germline gives CDR1 DFQATT, CDR2 SNEGSKA (reference sequence). CDR3 sequence: CSATGGGASQETQYF. In nucleotides, the CDR3 is TGCAGTGCTACCGGCGGGGGGGCGAGCCAAGAGACCCAGTACTTC.

This clonotype appeared many times. The chain employs TRBV12-3 or TRBV12-4 and TRBJ1-2; no reliable D call. The CDR3 has 14 amino acids. The germline V and J ends were trimmed by 4 bases and 5 bases, with 14 bases remaining between them. DNA of the CDR3: TGTGCCAGCAGTTCCCAGACGGAGGTTTATGGCTACACCTTC. Residues: CASSSQTEVYGYTF.

The CDR3, as DNA: TGTGCCAGCAGCCCTGGACAGGTCCCGGGGGAGACCCAGTACTTC. Protein: CASSPGQVPGETQYF. This chain connects TRBV5-6 to TRBJ2-5; 7 bases fit TRBD1. The CDR3 runs to 15 residues. Germline trimming cut 4 bases from V and 5 bases from J; bases unmatched to any gene: 11. The V gene's germline CDR1 is SGHDT and CDR2 YYEEEE.

A few counts support this clonotype. Mismatch with germline at one junction end may stem from a read error. The CDR3, as DNA: TGTGCCAGCAGCCAAGAAATGGGGACAGCTCAAATCTTC. Translating it yields CASSQEMGTAQIF. This chain links TRBV4-2 with TRBJ2-1; 7 bases are shared with TRBD1. This CDR3 has 13 residues. Per the germline V gene, CDR1 is LGHNA and CDR2 is YNFKEQ.

This clonotype was seen more than once but under ten times. The rearrangement uses TRBV11-2 and TRBJ1-4; TRBD1 might be the D (5 bases). V lost 5 bases, J lost 8 bases, and 24 bases lay in between. CDR3 size: 17 residues. The germline gives CDR1 SGHAT, CDR2 FQNNGV. CDR3 residues: CASSPIEKRGVYEKLFF. For the CDR3, the DNA is TGTGCCAGCAGCCCGATCGAAAAACGGGGGGTTTACGAAAAACTGTTTTTT.

At least ten counts were recorded for this clonotype. The chain links TRBV7-9 to TRBJ2-5, with D possibly TRBD2 on 6 matching bases. Germline CDR1 is SEHNR and CDR2 is FQNEAQ (reference sequence). Trimming shortened V by 1 base and J by 2 bases, and 14 bases separated the two germline ends. The CDR3 covers 16 residues. For the CDR3, the DNA is TGTGCCAGCAGCTTAGATCCGCTAGCGCGACAAGAGACCCAGTACTTC. This encodes CASSLDPLARQETQYF. Full variable domain (missing parts from reference TRBV7-9 and TRBJ2-5): DTGVSQNPRHKITKRGQNVTFRCDPISEHNRLYWYRQTLGQGPEFLTYFQNEAQLEKSRLLSDRFSAERPKGSFSTLEIQRTEQGDSAMYLCASSLDPLARQETQYFGPGTRLLVL.

This clonotype has a count of ten or more. The genes are TRBV14 and TRBJ1-2; TRBD1 might be the D (5 bases). The CDR3 is 15 residues long. Trimming removed 0 bases from V and 0 bases from J, with 8 bases in between. Germline-derived CDR1 and CDR2 are SGHDN and FVKESK. The CDR3: CASSQEGGANYGYTF. DNA of the CDR3: TGTGCCAGCAGCCAAGAGGGGGGAGCTAACTATGGCTACACCTTC.